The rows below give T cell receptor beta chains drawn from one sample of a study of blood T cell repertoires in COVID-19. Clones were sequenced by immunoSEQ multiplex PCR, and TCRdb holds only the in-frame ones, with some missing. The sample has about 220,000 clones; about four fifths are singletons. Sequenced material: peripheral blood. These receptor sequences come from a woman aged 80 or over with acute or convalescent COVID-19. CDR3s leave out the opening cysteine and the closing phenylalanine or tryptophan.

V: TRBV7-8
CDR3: ASSLLRVGTEAF

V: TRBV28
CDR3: ASSGWGVSNQPQH

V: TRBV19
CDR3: ASATLSGANVLT

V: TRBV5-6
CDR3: ASSSVGTPNEKLF

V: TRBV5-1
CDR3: ASSSLTGGDEQY

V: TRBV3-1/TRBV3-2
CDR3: ASSQGAPYEQY

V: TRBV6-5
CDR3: ASSYGSGVADTQY

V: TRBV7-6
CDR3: ASSLGPPSGGAHEQF

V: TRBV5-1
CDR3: ASSWGLAVLSYEQY

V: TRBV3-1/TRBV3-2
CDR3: ASSRRQATDTQY

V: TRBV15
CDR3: ATSRDHGVSNEKLF

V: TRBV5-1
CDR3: ASMTGASSQETQY

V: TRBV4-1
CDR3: ASSQDPDRVKEKLF

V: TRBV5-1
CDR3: ASSTSEQHYGYT

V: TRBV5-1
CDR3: ASSSGTGAHLNTEAF

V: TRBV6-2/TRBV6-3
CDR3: ASSYDRRDRGQRQPQH

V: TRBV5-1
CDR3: ASSLGSTGVGTEAF

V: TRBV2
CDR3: ASRRGVGSSPLH

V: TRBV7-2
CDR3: ASSNSGTHGGEQY

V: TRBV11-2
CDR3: ASSREGGSYNEQF

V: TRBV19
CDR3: ASSISGTFIMNTEAF

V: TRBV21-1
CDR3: ASTRGTPQETQY

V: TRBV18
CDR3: ASSPGLEAYEQY

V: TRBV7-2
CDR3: ASSFSGSGEKLF

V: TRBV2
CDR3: ASESNSPLAEQY

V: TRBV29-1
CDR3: SAAQGGNTEAF

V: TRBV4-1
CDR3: ASSQDWDGGETTDTQY

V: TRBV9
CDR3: ASSAGGEREQY

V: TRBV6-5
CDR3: ASSYHGTEYYEQY

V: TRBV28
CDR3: ASTAAKFYGYT

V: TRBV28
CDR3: ASTRSRGYSNQPQH

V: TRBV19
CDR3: ASSIVQLAKNIQY

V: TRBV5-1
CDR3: ASSVDRYNEQF

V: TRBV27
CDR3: ASSTNRDRLNQPQH

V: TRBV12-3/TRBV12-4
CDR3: ASSLGQNYGYT

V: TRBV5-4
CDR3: ASSSNGKPEAF

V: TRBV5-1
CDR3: ASSLFPGQGGYNEQF

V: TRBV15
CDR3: ATSAGRETQY

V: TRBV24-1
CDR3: ATSETRQGAFNEQF

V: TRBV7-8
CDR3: ASSLEARQNNQPQH